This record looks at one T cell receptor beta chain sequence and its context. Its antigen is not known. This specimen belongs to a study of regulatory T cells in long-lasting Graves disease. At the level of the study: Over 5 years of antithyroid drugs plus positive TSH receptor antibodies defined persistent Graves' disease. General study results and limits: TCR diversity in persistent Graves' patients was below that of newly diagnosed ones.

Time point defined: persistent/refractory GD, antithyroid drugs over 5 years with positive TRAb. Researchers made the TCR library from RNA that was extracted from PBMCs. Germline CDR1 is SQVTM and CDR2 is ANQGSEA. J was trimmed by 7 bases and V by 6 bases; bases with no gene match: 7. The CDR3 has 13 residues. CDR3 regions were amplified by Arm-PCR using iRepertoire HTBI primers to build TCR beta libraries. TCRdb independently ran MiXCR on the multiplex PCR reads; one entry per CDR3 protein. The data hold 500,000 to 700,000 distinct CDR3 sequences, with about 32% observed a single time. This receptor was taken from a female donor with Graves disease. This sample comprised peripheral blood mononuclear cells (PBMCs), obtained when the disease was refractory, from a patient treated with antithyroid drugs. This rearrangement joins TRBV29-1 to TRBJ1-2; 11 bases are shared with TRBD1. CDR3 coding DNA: TGCAGCGTCGTGGACAGGGGGCTCGGTGGCTACACCTTC. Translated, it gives CSVVDRGLGGYTF.